These 5 T cell receptor beta chains share one sample of origin, sequenced in a study of T cell responses to AZD1222 COVID-19 vaccine. The method was immunoSEQ multiplex PCR; TCRdb's version includes in-frame clones alone and lacks a portion of them. The sample table sets out about 140,000 clones. Sample: peripheral blood. These receptors came from an adult in good health.

The chain is built from TRBV5-1 and TRBJ1-2; D is uncertain. The CDR3 is 15 residues long. Trimming cost V 0 bases and J 8 bases, with 17 bases left between them. The germline V gene has CDR1 SGHRS and CDR2 YFSETQ. CDR3 DNA sequence: TGCGCCAGCAGCTTGGCCTACGAGGATATTGAGGGCTACACCTTC. The encoded protein is CASSLAYEDIEGYTF.

The V gene is TRBV10-3, the J gene TRBJ2-1, with D tentatively TRBD2 (5 bases). The CDR3 spans 13 residues. Trimming took 4 bases from V and 8 from J, leaving 12 bases between them. Germline V gives CDR1 ENHRY, CDR2 SYGVKD. The DNA for the CDR3 is TGTGCCATCAGTGCGGGAACGGTCGATGAGCAGTTCTTC. As protein: CAISAGTVDEQFF.

The genes are TRBV27 and TRBJ2-3, with D possibly TRBD1 on 5 matching bases. CDR3 length: 13 residues. V was shortened by 9 bases and J by 4 bases, with 14 bases between the two germline ends. CDR1 and CDR2 (germline): MNHEY, SMNVEV (reference sequence). The CDR3: CASSRDRSDTQYF. CDR3 nucleotides: TGTGCCAGTAGCAGGGATAGATCAGATACGCAGTATTTT.

About this clone: At one end, the junction sequence differs from germline, possibly due to a read error. This chain connects TRBV15 to TRBJ1-3; D is unresolved. Germline V CDR1 and CDR2: LNHNV, YYDKDF (reference sequence). The CDR3 has 19 residues. CDR3 DNA sequence: TGTGCCACCAGCAGAACCCCTCGGCGCGGACCCCACTCTGGAAACACCGTATATTTT. Its translation is CATSRTPRRGPHSGNTVYF.

This rearrangement joins TRBV6-5 to TRBJ1-1, with no clear D. The length of the CDR3 is 13 residues. V gave up 0 bases and J gave up 10 bases, with 12 bases separating them. Germline-derived CDR1 and CDR2 are MNHEY and SVGAGI. In DNA form, the CDR3 reads TGTGCCAGCAGTTACTCGAATGGGTATGGAGCTTTCTTT. This translates into CASSYSNGYGAFF.